A single sample is the source of the 13 T cell receptor beta chains below, sequenced in a study of T cell responses to AZD1222 COVID-19 vaccine. TCRdb keeps only in-frame clones here, not all; method: immunoSEQ multiplex PCR. The sample consists of roughly 70,000 clones, 83% of them appearing once. The sequences come from peripheral blood, collected 28 days after the second AZD1222 dose. These receptors all come from an adult who received the AZD1222 COVID-19 vaccine.

This chain links TRBV6-1 with TRBJ1-5; TRBD1 agrees at 10 bases. The germline V gene encodes CDR1 MNHNS and CDR2 SASEGT. V shed 4 bases, J shed 0 bases, and the junction held 15 bases outside the gene matches. CDR3 length equals 20 residues. The CDR3 reads CASSVGQGLAEPYSNQPQHF. DNA of the CDR3: TGTGCCAGCAGTGTGGGACAGGGGCTAGCCGAACCCTATAGCAATCAGCCCCAGCATTTT.

The V and J genes are TRBV2 and TRBJ1-3; no firm D call. Germline V gene lookup returns CDR1 SNHLY and CDR2 FYNNEI. V was shortened by 0 bases and J by 0 bases, with 6 bases between the two germline ends. The CDR3 length is 15 residues. CDR3 in amino acids: CASSEAADSGNTIYF. In DNA form, the CDR3 reads TGTGCCAGCAGTGAAGCTGCGGACTCTGGAAACACCATATATTTT.

This sequence joins TRBV3-1 (or the pseudogene TRBV3-2) and TRBJ2-1; 7 nucleotides line up with TRBD1. This CDR3 has 15 amino acids. V lost 5 bases and J lost 0; bases outside the gene matches: 4. CDR1 and CDR2 (germline): LGHDT, YNNKEL (reference sequence). The CDR3, as DNA: TGTGCCAGCAGCAACCGGGACAGCTCCTACAATGAGCAGTTCTTC. Encoded protein: CASSNRDSSYNEQFF.

The J gene is TRBJ2-1, the V gene TRBV5-1, with D unclear. Trimming left V 1 base short and J 4 bases short, with 6 bases between. CDR1 is SGHRS, CDR2 YFSETQ, per germline. This CDR3 spans 13 amino acids. The CDR3 DNA sequence: TGCGCCAGCAGCTTGTCTCTATACAATGAGCAGTTCTTC. Translating it yields CASSLSLYNEQFF.

This chain connects TRBV11-2 to TRBJ1-2, with TRBD1 identical over 7 bases. This CDR3 has 13 residues. V gave up 6 bases and J gave up 4 bases; unmatched junction bases: 5. Germline assignment: CDR1 SGHAT and CDR2 FQNNGV. The chain's CDR3 is CASSPDRAYGYTF. Here the CDR3 DNA reads TGTGCCAGCAGTCCCGACAGGGCCTATGGCTACACCTTC.

The gene calls are TRBV6-5 and TRBJ1-3; 8 bases fit TRBD1. This CDR3 has 15 amino acids. V trimming: 8 bases; J trimming: 0 bases; junction bases outside the gene matches: 6. Per the germline V gene, CDR1 is MNHEY and CDR2 is SVGAGI. The CDR3 DNA follows: TGTGCCAGCCTTTACAGGGGGAGCTCTGGAAACACCATATATTTT. Its translation is CASLYRGSSGNTIYF.

This rearrangement joins TRBV7-9 to TRBJ1-4; D is ambiguous. Between the trimmed V and J ends, which lost 1 base and 4 bases, there was a span of 7 bases. The CDR3 sequence is 14 residues long. Per germline, CDR1 SEHNR and CDR2 FQNEAQ (reference sequence). This CDR3 is CASSLDLHNEKLFF. DNA of the CDR3: TGTGCCAGCAGCTTAGACCTCCATAATGAAAAACTGTTTTTT. The entire variable domain, with the rest obtained from reference TRBV7-9 and TRBJ1-4, is as follows: DTGVSQNPRHKITKRGQNVTFRCDPISEHNRLYWYRQTLGQGPEFLTYFQNEAQLEKSRLLSDRFSAERPKGSFSTLEIQRTEQGDSAMYLCASSLDLHNEKLFFGSGTQLSVL.

This clone was recorded only once. V and J are TRBV9 and TRBJ1-2; D ambiguous. Per the germline V gene, CDR1 is SGDLS and CDR2 is YYNGEE. Deletions cut 3 bases from V and 9 bases from J, with 24 bases between. The CDR3 consists of 16 residues. Here the CDR3 reads CASSGATYRTRRSYTF. As DNA, the CDR3 is TGTGCCAGCAGCGGCGCAACGTACCGGACTCGGCGGAGCTACACCTTC.

The chain is built from TRBV6-4 and TRBJ2-7; D possibly corresponds to TRBD2 (5 bases). V dropped 6 bases and J dropped 5 bases, with 5 bases sitting between them. Germline V lookup: CDR1 MRHNA, CDR2 SNTAGT. The CDR3 totals 10 residues. The chain's CDR3 is CASRRDEQYF. Written as DNA, the CDR3 is TGTGCCAGCAGGCGGGACGAGCAGTACTTC.

This clone was recorded a few times. The genes are TRBV5-4 and TRBJ2-1, with unresolved D. The CDR3 is 11 amino acids. V was cut by 1 base and J by 9 bases, with 5 bases left in between. The V gene's germline CDR1 is SGHNT and CDR2 YYREEE (reference sequence). In nucleotides, the CDR3 is TGTGCCAGCAGCTTGTTTAGTGAGCAGTTCTTC. Translation: CASSLFSEQFF.

By share of the sample, this clone is medium-sized. This rearrangement joins TRBV15 to TRBJ2-2; D might be TRBD1 (6 bases). The length of the CDR3 is 15 residues. V lost 4 bases to trimming and J lost 0 bases, with 9 bases between them. Per germline, CDR1 LNHNV and CDR2 YYDKDF (reference sequence). The CDR3 reads CATSKDSTNTGELFF. CDR3 in DNA: TGTGCCACCAGCAAGGACAGCACGAACACCGGGGAGCTGTTTTTT.

This chain joins TRBV6-5 and TRBJ1-1, with D possibly matching TRBD1 (6 bases). V lost 2 bases, J lost 5 bases, and 12 bases lay in between. The CDR3 is 14 residues long. The germline CDR1 and CDR2 sequences are MNHEY and SVGAGI. DNA for the CDR3: TGTGCCAGCAGTTACGGTAGGGACAAAACTGAAGCTTTCTTT. Translated: CASSYGRDKTEAFF.

This chain joins TRBV6-1 and TRBJ2-3; TRBD2 matches at 10 bases. With 0 bases clipped from V and 2 bases from J, the junction kept 8 bases outside the gene matches. The CDR3 loop spans 18 amino acids. The germline V gene encodes CDR1 MNHNS and CDR2 SASEGT. The CDR3 DNA follows: TGTGCCAGCAGTGAAGCGCTTCGAGCGGGGGGGCACACAGATACGCAGTATTTT. Translating it yields CASSEALRAGGHTDTQYF.